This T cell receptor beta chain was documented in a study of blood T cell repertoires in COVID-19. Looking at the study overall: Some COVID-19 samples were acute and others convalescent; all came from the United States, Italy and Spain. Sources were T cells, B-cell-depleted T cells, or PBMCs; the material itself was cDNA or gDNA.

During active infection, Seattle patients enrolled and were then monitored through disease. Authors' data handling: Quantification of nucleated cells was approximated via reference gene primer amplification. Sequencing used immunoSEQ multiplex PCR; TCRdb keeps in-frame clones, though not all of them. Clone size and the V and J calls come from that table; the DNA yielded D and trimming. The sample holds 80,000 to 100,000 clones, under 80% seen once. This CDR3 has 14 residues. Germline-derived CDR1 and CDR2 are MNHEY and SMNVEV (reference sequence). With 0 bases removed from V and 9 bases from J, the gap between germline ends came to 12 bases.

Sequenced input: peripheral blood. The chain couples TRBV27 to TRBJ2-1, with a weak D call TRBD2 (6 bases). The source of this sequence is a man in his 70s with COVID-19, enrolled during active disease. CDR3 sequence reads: CASSLSGLLGEQFF. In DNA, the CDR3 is TGTGCCAGCAGTTTATCGGGACTCCTGGGTGAGCAGTTCTTC.